This TCR beta chain was found in a study of CD8+ T cells in alopecia areata. About the research overall: Tofacitinib administration to treated patients was oral, at 5 to 10 mg twice daily.

This clone occurred a few times. The antigen remains undetermined. CDR1 is SGHAT and CDR2 is FQNNGV in the germline V gene. The CDR3 extends over 15 amino acids. The V segment lost 3 bases and the J segment 3 bases; nucleotides outside the gene matches: 6. Sequencing used cDNA as its template, made by extracting RNA and reverse transcribing it. Produced via immunoSEQ multiplex PCR; TCRdb's table is partial and in-frame only. This table has approximately 90,000 clones, 60% to 80% appearing once. This sample's treatment: oral pan-JAK inhibitor, 5-10 mg twice daily. Findings and caveats of the study: Since there was just one nonresponder, nobody can yet say how baseline CD8+ expansion ties to response. Lesional scalp, notably in alopecia totalis/universalis, had clonality above that of normal scalp.

Material: CD8+ T cells sorted from blood, obtained at approximately week 42, from a patient treated with tofacitinib. This rearrangement joins TRBV11-2 to TRBJ2-7; TRBD1 agrees at 9 bases. The source is a human donor with alopecia areata. The CDR3 bases are TGTGCCAGCAGCTTTGGTGGGACAGGGTACTACGAGCAGTACTTC. It yields the protein CASSFGGTGYYEQYF.